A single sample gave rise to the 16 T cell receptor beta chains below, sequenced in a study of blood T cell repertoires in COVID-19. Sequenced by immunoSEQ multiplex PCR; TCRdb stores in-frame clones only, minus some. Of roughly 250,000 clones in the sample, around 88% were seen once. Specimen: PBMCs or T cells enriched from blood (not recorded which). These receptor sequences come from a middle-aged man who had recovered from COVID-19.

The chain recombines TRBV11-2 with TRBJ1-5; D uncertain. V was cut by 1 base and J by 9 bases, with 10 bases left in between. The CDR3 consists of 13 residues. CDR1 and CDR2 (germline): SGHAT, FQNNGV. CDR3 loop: CASSLGGTGPQHF. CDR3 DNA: TGTGCCAGCAGCTTAGGCGGAACCGGGCCCCAGCATTTT.

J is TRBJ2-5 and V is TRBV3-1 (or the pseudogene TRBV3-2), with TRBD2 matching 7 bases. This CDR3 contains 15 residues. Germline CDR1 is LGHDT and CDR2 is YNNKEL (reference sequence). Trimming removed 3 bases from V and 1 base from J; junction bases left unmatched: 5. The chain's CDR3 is CASSHLRGSQETQYF. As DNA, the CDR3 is TGTGCCAGCAGCCATCTGCGGGGGAGCCAAGAGACCCAGTACTTC.

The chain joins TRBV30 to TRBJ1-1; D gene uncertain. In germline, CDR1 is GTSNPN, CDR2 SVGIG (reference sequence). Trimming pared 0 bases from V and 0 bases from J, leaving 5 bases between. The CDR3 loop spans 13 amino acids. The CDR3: CAWSVNMNTEAFF. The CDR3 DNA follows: TGTGCCTGGAGTGTAAATATGAACACTGAAGCTTTCTTT. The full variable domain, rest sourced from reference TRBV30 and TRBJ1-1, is SQTIHQWPATLVQPVGSPLSLECTVEGTSNPNLYWYRQAAGRGLQLLFYSVGIGQISSEVPQNLSASRPQDRQFILSSKKLLLSDSGFYLCAWSVNMNTEAFFGQGTRLTVV.

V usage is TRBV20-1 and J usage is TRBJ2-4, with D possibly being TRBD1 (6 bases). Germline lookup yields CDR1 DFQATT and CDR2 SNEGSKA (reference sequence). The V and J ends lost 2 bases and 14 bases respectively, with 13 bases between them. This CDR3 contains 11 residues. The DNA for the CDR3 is TGCAGTGCTAGACAGACAGGCTTAGAGTACTTC. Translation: CSARQTGLEYF.

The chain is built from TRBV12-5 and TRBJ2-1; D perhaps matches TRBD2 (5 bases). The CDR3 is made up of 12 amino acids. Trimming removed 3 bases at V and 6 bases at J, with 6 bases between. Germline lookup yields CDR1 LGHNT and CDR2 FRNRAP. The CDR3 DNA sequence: TGTGCTAGTGGTTTCGGACTCAATGAGCAGTTCTTC. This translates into CASGFGLNEQFF.

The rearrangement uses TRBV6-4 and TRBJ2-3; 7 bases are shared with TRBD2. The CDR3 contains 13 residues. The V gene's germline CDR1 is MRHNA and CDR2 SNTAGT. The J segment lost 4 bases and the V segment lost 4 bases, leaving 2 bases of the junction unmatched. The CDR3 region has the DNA TGTGCCAGCAGTGGCGGGAGCGCAGATACGCAGTATTTT. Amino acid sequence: CASSGGSADTQYF.

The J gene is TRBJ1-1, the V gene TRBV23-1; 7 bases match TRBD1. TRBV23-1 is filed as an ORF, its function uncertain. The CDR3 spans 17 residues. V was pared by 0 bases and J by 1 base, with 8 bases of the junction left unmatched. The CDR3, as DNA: TGCGCCAGCAGTCAATCTATCGGGACAGCGACGAACACTGAAGCTTTCTTT. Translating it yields CASSQSIGTATNTEAFF.

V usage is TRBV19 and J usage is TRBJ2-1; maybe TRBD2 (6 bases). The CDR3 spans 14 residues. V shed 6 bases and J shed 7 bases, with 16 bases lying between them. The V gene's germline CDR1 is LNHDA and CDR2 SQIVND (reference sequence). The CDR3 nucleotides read TGTGCCAGTAGCATACCCCTCCGGGGGAATGAGCAGTTCTTC. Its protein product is CASSIPLRGNEQFF.

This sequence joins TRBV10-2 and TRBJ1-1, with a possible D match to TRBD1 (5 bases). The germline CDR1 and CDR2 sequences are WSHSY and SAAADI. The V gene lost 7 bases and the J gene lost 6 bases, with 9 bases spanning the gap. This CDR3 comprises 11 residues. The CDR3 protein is CASKTGPEAFF. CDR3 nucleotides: TGCGCCAGCAAAACAGGACCTGAAGCTTTCTTT.

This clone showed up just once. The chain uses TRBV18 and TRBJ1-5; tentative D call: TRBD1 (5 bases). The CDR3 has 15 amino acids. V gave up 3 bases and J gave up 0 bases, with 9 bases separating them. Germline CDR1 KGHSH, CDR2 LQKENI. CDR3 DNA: TGTGCCAGCTCACCGACAGCTGATAGCAATCAGCCCCAGCATTTT. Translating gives CASSPTADSNQPQHF.

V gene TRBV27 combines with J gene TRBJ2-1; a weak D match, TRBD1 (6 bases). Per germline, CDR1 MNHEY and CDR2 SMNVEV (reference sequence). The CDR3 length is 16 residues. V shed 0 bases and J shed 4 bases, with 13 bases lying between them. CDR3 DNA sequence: TGTGCCAGCAGTTTATCGTCGGACAGCCGGTACAATGAGCAGTTCTTC. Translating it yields CASSLSSDSRYNEQFF.

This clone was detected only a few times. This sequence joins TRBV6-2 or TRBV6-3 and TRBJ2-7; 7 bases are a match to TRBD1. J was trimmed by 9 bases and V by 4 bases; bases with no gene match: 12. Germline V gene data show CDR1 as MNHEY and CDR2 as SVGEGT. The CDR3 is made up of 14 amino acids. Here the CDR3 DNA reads TGTGCCAGCAGTTTTGCCCCGCCGAGGGGGCGGCAGTACTTC. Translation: CASSFAPPRGRQYF.

CDR3 nucleotide sequence: TGTGCCAGCAGCTTATTCACGGGGGAAACCTACGAGCAGTACTTC. This translates into CASSLFTGETYEQYF. The V gene is TRBV11-2, the J gene TRBJ2-7; tentative D call: TRBD2 (6 bases). Germline values: CDR1 SGHAT, CDR2 FQNNGV. Trimming removed 2 bases at V and 2 bases at J, with 13 bases between. This CDR3 is built from 15 residues.

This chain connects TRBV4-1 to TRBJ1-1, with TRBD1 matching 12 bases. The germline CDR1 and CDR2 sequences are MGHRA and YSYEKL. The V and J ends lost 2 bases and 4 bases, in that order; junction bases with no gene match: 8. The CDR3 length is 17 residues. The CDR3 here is CASSQLGSGQGATEAFF. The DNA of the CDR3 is TGCGCCAGCAGCCAACTCGGGTCGGGACAGGGGGCCACTGAAGCTTTCTTT.

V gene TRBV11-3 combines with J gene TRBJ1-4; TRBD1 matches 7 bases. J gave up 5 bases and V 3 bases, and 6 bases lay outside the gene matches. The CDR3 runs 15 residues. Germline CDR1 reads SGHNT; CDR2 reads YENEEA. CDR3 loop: CASSFEGAENEKLFF. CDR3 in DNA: TGTGCCAGCAGCTTTGAGGGGGCGGAGAATGAAAAACTGTTTTTT. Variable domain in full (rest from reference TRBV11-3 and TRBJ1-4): EAGVVQSPRYKIIEKKQPVAFWCNPISGHNTLYWYLQNLGQGPELLIRYENEEAVDDSQLPKDRFSAERLKGVDSTLKIQPAELGDSAVYLCASSFEGAENEKLFFGSGTQLSVL.

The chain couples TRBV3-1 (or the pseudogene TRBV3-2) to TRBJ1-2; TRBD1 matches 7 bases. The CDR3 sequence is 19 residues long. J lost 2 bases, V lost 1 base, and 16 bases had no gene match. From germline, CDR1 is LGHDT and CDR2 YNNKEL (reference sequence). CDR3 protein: CASSQVRLTLTGRNYGYTF. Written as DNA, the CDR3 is TGTGCCAGCAGCCAAGTTCGGTTAACGTTGACAGGGCGAAACTATGGCTACACCTTC.